This passage covers 9 T cell receptor beta chains from one sample sequenced in a study of CXCR3-negative and CXCR3-positive naive CD8 T cells. Carrying UMI labels, the TRB cDNA libraries were prepared through 5' RACE. TCRdb re-called the 5' RACE reads; every CDR3 protein appears as one record, without DNA. Its table records fewer than 95,000 distinct CDR3 sequences. Sequencing input: naive CXCR3- CD8+ T cells from blood. Noted subset: CD45RO-CCR7+CD27+CD95- naive CD8+ T cells lacking CXCR3 (TNR3-). The receptors were gathered from a human donor in good health. Some clones in this sample may be carry-over from other donors' samples.

The rearrangement links TRBV9 to TRBJ1-2; TCRdb's D call, TRBD1, is unchecked because there is no DNA. There are 11 residues in the CDR3. Germline V gives CDR1 SGDLS, CDR2 YYNGEE. The CDR3 spells CASSAPKGYTF.

The V call is TRBV20-1, the J call TRBJ2-7; with no DNA, the TCRdb D assignment of TRBD1 cannot be verified. This CDR3 spans 14 amino acids. Germline-derived CDR1 and CDR2 are DFQATT and SNEGSKA (reference sequence). The CDR3 loop is CSARRPGDTYEQYF.

This chain connects TRBV7-9 to TRBJ2-7; TCRdb proposes TRBD1, but this gene call is untestable without DNA. The germline V gene has CDR1 SEHNR and CDR2 FQNEAQ (reference sequence). The CDR3 length is 15 residues. CDR3 protein: CASSLADRGLFEQYF.

The V call is TRBV20-1, the J call TRBJ1-1; there is no DNA to check the TCRdb D call of TRBD1. Germline CDR1 reads DFQATT; CDR2 reads SNEGSKA (reference sequence). There are 12 residues in the CDR3. CDR3 sequence: CSASRGGTEAFF.

This chain's CDR3 is CSALDGSSYEQYF. The rearrangement uses TRBV29-1 and TRBJ2-7; the TCRdb call, TRBD2, lacks DNA for checking. This CDR3 has 13 residues. Germline loops: CDR1 SQVTM, CDR2 ANQGSEA.

The rearrangement joins TRBV29-1 to TRBJ2-7; TCRdb's D gene call, TRBD1, goes unchecked for lack of DNA. Germline V lookup: CDR1 SQVTM, CDR2 ANQGSEA. This CDR3 spans 14 amino acids. CDR3 in amino acids: CSVSPADRGYEQYF.

The chain combines TRBV5-4 with TRBJ1-2; TCRdb's D call, TRBD1, is unchecked because there is no DNA. Germline V gene data show CDR1 as SGHNT and CDR2 as YYREEE (reference sequence). The CDR3 sequence is 12 residues long. The CDR3 protein is CASSRDRDGYTF. The complete variable domain, with remaining parts taken from reference TRBV5-4 and TRBJ1-2, reads ETGVTQSPTHLIKTRGQQVTLRCSSQSGHNTVSWYQQALGQGPQFIFQYYREEENGRGNFPPRFSGLQFPNYSSELNVNALELDDSALYLCASSRDRDGYTFGSGTRLTVV.

V and J are TRBV28 and TRBJ2-1. CDR3 length: 14 residues. Looked up from germline, CDR1 is MDHEN and CDR2 is SYDVKM. CDR3 in amino acids: CASMDGRTHNEQFF.

The CDR3 reads CASTHRDSEKLFF. The rearrangement links TRBV5-6 to TRBJ1-4; the D gene TCRdb calls, TRBD1, cannot be checked with no DNA. Looked up from germline, CDR1 is SGHDT and CDR2 is YYEEEE. The length of the CDR3 is 13 residues.